This TCR beta chain was captured by sequencing in a study of cytomegalovirus exposure and HLA in healthy donors. Overall study findings and caveats: CMV antigen specificity was confirmed in vitro for three CMV-associated chains.

Notes on this clone: The antigen remains unidentified. This same CDR3 is encoded by further DNA sequences in the sample.

PCR was performed using 60 Vbeta and 13 Jbeta primers. Sequencing used immunoSEQ multiplex PCR; TCRdb keeps in-frame clones, though not all of them. The sample carries around 150,000 clones, roughly two thirds recorded once. The CDR3 has 14 residues. V gave up 0 bases and J gave up 7 bases, with 10 bases separating them. Germline lookup yields CDR1 MDHEN and CDR2 SYDVKM. It was healthy bone marrow donors who served as donors. This chain connects TRBV28 to TRBJ1-5, with D perhaps matching TRBD1 (6 bases). Sample: PBMCs. This clonotype was sampled from a male donor in good health and CMV-seronegative. In nucleotides, the CDR3 is TGTGCCAGCAGTTTATGGGGGGCTGGCCAGCCCCAGCATTTT. It encodes CASSLWGAGQPQHF.